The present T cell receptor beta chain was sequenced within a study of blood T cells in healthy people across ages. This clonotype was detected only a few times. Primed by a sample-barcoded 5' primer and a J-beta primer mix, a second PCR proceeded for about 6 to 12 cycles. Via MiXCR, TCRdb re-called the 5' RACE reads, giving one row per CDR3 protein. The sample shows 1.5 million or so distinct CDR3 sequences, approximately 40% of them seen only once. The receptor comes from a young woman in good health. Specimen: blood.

CDR3 DNA: TGCGCCAGCAGCCCCCTAGCGCTGCAAGAGACCCAGTTCTTC. It yields the protein CASSPLALQETQFF. V usage is TRBV4-1 and J usage is TRBJ2-1; the D gene is possibly TRBD2 (6 bases). The CDR3 sequence is 14 residues long. Germline V gives CDR1 MGHRA, CDR2 YSYEKL. V was cut by 4 bases and J by 13 bases, with 20 bases left in between.